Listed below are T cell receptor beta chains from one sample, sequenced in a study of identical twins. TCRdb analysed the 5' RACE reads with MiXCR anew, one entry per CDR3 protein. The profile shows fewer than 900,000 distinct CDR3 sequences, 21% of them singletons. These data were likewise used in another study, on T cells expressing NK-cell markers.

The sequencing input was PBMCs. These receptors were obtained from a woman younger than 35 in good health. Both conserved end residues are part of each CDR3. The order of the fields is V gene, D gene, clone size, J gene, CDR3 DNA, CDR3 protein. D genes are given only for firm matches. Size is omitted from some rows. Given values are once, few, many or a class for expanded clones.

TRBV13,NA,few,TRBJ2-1,TGTGCCAGCAGCTTAGGGGCACCCAGCCACAATGAGCAGTTCTTC,CASSLGAPSHNEQFF
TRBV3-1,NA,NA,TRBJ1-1,TGTGCCAGCAGCCAAGAAGGGGTTTACACTGAAGCTTTCTTT,CASSQEGVYTEAFF
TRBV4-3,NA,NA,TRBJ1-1,TGCGCCAGCAGCCAAGTAATCTCGAACACTGAAGCTTTCTTT,CASSQVISNTEAFF
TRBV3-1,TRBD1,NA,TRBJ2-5,TGTGCCAGCAGCCCGCCGAGGGGGCAGGGGGAGACCCAGTACTTC,CASSPPRGQGETQYF
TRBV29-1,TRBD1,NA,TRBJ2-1,TGCAGCGTTGTACAGGGGGCTTACAATGAGCAGTTCTTC,CSVVQGAYNEQFF
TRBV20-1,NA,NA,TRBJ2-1,TGCAGTGCTAGGGATTTCAGCTCCTACAATGAGCAGTTCTTC,CSARDFSSYNEQFF
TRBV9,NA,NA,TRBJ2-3,TGTGCCAGCAGCCCGACCTCCGACACAGATACGCAGTATTTT,CASSPTSDTDTQYF
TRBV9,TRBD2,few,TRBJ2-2,TGTGCCAGCAGCGTAGAGGGACTAGCGGTAGTCACCGGGGAGCTGTTTTTT,CASSVEGLAVVTGELFF
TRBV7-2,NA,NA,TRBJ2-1,TGTGCCAGCAGCTTAGGTAGCCAGAACCCTTACAATGAGCAGTTCTTC,CASSLGSQNPYNEQFF
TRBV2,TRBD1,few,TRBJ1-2,TGTGCCAGCAGTGAATATGGGGGACAGGGTACTTCGTGGGGCTACACCTTC,CASSEYGGQGTSWGYTF
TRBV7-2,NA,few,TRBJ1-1,TGTGCCAGCAGATATCCGGGACCAAGGAACACTGAAGCTTTCTTT,CASRYPGPRNTEAFF
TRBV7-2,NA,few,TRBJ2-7,TGTGCCAGCAAGGGGCCGAACTCCTACGAGCAGTACTTC,CASKGPNSYEQYF
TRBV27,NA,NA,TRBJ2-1,TGTGCCAGCAGTTTACAGGGGTTTGGGTACAATGAGCAGTTCTTC,CASSLQGFGYNEQFF
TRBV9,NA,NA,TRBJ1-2,TGTGCCAGCAGCCCACGACAGATCGACTATGGCTACACCTTC,CASSPRQIDYGYTF
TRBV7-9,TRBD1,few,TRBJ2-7,TGTGCCAGCAGTCGAGGACAGGAGCCCTACGAGCAGTACTTC,CASSRGQEPYEQYF
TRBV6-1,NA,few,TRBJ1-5,TGTGCCAGCAGTACCAGCCGCAATCAGCCCCAGCATTTT,CASSTSRNQPQHF
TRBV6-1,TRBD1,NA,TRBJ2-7,TGTGCCATCGAAGTGGACAGGATCGAGCAGTACTTC,CAIEVDRIEQYF
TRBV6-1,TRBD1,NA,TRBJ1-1,TGTGCCAGCAGTAAGCAACGGACAGGCACTGAAGCTTTCTTT,CASSKQRTGTEAFF
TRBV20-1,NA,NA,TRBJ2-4,TGCAGTGCTTCGTCGGGGATAATCGGCAAAAACATTCAGTACTTC,CSASSGIIGKNIQYF
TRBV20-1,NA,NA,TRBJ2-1,TGCAGTGCTAGAGATCGGGAGACTAGTTTCTACAATGAGCAGTTCTTC,CSARDRETSFYNEQFF
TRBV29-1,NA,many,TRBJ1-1,TGCAGCGTTGAAGAAACTACTGACACTGAAGCTTTCTTT,CSVEETTDTEAFF
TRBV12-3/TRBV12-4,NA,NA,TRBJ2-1,TGTGCCAGCAGTTTCGGCAGCAGCTCCTACAATGAGCAGTTCTTC,CASSFGSSSYNEQFF
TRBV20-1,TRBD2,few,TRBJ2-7,TGCAGTGCCCACATAGCGGGAGTACGCTACGAGCAGTACTTC,CSAHIAGVRYEQYF